This entry lists 14 T cell receptor beta chains sequenced from one sample in a study of T and B cells in COVID-19 patients. TRB was amplified from roughly 250-500 ng of blood genomic DNA. Multiplex PCR with BIOMED2 TRB-A/B primer pools amplified TRB rearrangements. Via MiXCR, TCRdb re-called the multiplex PCR reads, giving one row per CDR3 protein. This table has under 6,500 distinct CDR3 sequences, roughly 30% appearing once. Material: blood. These receptors all stem from a human donor with active COVID-19.

Only a few counts were recorded for this clonotype. The chain joins TRBV28 to TRBJ1-4; D not resolved. Germline CDR1 MDHEN, CDR2 SYDVKM. This CDR3 contains 15 residues. V lost 5 bases to trimming and J lost 0 bases, with 10 bases between them. CDR3 nucleotides: TGTGCCAGCAGTCCCGGACTGGCAACTAATGAAAAACTGTTTTTT. Its translation: CASSPGLATNEKLFF.

The chain combines TRBV11-1 with TRBJ1-2; 8 bases line up with TRBD1. There are 16 residues in the CDR3. The V gene's germline CDR1 is SGHAT and CDR2 FQDESV (reference sequence). V trimming: 5 bases; J trimming: 7 bases; junction bases outside the gene matches: 15. CDR3 DNA sequence: TGTGCCAGCAGCCTCCGGTCTCAGGGGGCGCAGGGTGGCTACACCTTC. Translating it yields CASSLRSQGAQGGYTF.

On this clonotype itself: Mismatch with germline at one junction end may stem from a read error. The CDR3 protein is CSARDIQRGSYEKYF. The CDR3 DNA follows: TGCAGTGCTAGAGATATACAGCGGGGTTCCTACGAGAAGTACTTC. The V call is TRBV20-1, the J call TRBJ2-7; 7 nucleotides align to TRBD2. The CDR3 has 15 residues. CDR1 is DFQATT and CDR2 is SNEGSKA in the germline V gene (reference sequence).

This clonotype is medium-sized (0.01 to 0.1%) within its sample. For the CDR3, the DNA is TGTGCCAGCACTAAACGGGGAATATTGGATACGCAGTATTTT. Its protein product is CASTKRGILDTQYF. J is TRBJ2-3 and V is TRBV6-1, with D perhaps TRBD2 (5 bases). V was pared by 7 bases and J by 6 bases, with 17 bases between. CDR3 size: 14 residues. The V gene's germline CDR1 is MNHNS and CDR2 SASEGT.

This clonotype was observed a handful of times. The CDR3 reads CSANPWGTLHEQFF. The CDR3 DNA is TGCAGTGCTAATCCCTGGGGCACACTCCATGAGCAGTTCTTC. This chain uses TRBV20-1 with TRBJ2-1; D may be TRBD1 (5 bases). The CDR3 has 14 amino acids. V lost 4 bases and J lost 8, with 18 bases in between. The germline gives CDR1 DFQATT, CDR2 SNEGSKA (reference sequence).

The chain couples TRBV20-1 to TRBJ2-7; weak D call: TRBD2 (6 bases). Trimming pared 4 bases from V and 5 bases from J, leaving 15 bases between. The CDR3 is 13 residues long. The germline CDR1 and CDR2 sequences are DFQATT and SNEGSKA (reference sequence). Here the CDR3 reads CSAKYPGLHEQYF. The CDR3 DNA follows: TGCAGTGCTAAGTACCCGGGACTCCACGAGCAGTACTTC.

The rearrangement joins TRBV7-9 to TRBJ1-4; the D is unclear. CDR3 length: 14 residues. Between the trimmed V and J ends, which lost 4 bases and 8 bases, there was a span of 14 bases. Germline values: CDR1 SEHNR, CDR2 FQNEAQ (reference sequence). For the CDR3, the DNA is TGTGCCAGCAGCTCCCTAGTAAGGACGGAAAAACTGTTTTTT. It yields the protein CASSSLVRTEKLFF.

This clonotype ranks as medium-sized. The chain couples TRBV18 to TRBJ1-2, with 7 positions matching TRBD1. Germline V gene sequence: CDR1 KGHSH, CDR2 LQKENI. The CDR3 spans 14 residues. V dropped 3 bases and J dropped 6; count of bases not matched to a gene: 7. This chain's CDR3 is CASSPGPRGDGYTF. In DNA, the CDR3 is TGTGCCAGCTCACCTGGCCCCAGGGGGGATGGCTACACCTTC.

Note on this clonotype: A much bigger clone sits one base away, suggesting this may be a read error. The CDR3 does not close with the conserved phenylalanine or tryptophan, likely indicating a read error. The DNA for the CDR3 is TGTGCCAGCAGCGTCGACTCGCAGGGAGAGACCCAGTACTCC. It encodes CASSVDSQGETQYS. This sequence joins TRBV5-4 and TRBJ2-5; perhaps TRBD1 as D (5 bases). Per germline, CDR1 SGHNT and CDR2 YYREEE (reference sequence). Deletions cut 4 bases from V and 4 bases from J, with 14 bases between. CDR3 size: 14 residues.

V gene TRBV27 combines with J gene TRBJ2-7, with TRBD1 as a possible D gene (8 bases). The ends were cut back, 5 bases at V and 1 base at J, with 18 bases in the middle. Germline assignment: CDR1 MNHEY and CDR2 SMNVEV (reference sequence). CDR3 length: 16 amino acids. Here the CDR3 DNA reads TGTGCCAGCAGTGAGGGGGGGACAGGAGGTTCCTACGAGCAGTACTTC. Its translation is CASSEGGTGGSYEQYF.

This chain joins TRBV20-1 and TRBJ2-5; the match to TRBD1 covers 8 bases. Germline values: CDR1 DFQATT, CDR2 SNEGSKA (reference sequence). The CDR3 contains 13 residues. V shed 6 bases and J 4 bases; nucleotides not matched to a gene: 7. This CDR3 is CSARLQGAETQYF. CDR3 in DNA: TGCAGTGCCCGACTCCAGGGGGCAGAGACCCAGTACTTC.

On this clonotype itself: It may be a read error: a sequence one base away is much more abundant. The chain is built from TRBV6-2 or TRBV6-3 and TRBJ2-1; 8 bases are a match to TRBD1. CDR1 is MNHEY, CDR2 SVGEGT, per germline. The CDR3 extends over 15 amino acids. This CDR3 is CASRSAYDRGHEEFF. In DNA form, the CDR3 reads TGTGCCAGCAGATCGGCCTACGACAGGGGTCATGAGGAGTTCTTC.

This clonotype was picked up a small number of times. This chain joins TRBV5-1 and TRBJ2-1; 10 nucleotides match TRBD1. CDR3 length: 14 residues. CDR1 and CDR2 from the germline V gene are SGHRS and YFSETQ. V was pared by 4 bases and J by 6 bases, with 4 bases of the junction left unmatched. DNA for the CDR3: TGCGCCAGCAGCCTTGGACAGGGGGTCAATGAGCAGTTCTTC. Its translation is CASSLGQGVNEQFF.

This clonotype occurred a few times. V and J are TRBV6-5 and TRBJ1-4; no clear D. The germline CDR1 and CDR2 sequences are MNHEY and SVGAGI. V gave up 4 bases and J gave up 8 bases, with 8 bases separating them. The CDR3 loop spans 12 amino acids. The DNA of the CDR3 is TGTGCCAGCAGTTGGCAGTTGGAAAAACTGTTTTTT. Protein sequence: CASSWQLEKLFF.